This T cell receptor (beta chain) appears in the sequencing data of a study of T cells in Graves' hyperthyroidism and ophthalmopathy. Any patient presenting with uncontrolled infection, other autoimmune disease, pregnancy or lactation was left out. This CDR3 is built from 15 residues. Germline V gives CDR1 SGHAT, CDR2 FQNNGV. The V end was cut by 2 bases, the J end by 6 bases, with 15 bases between. Broader study findings: Appearing also in blood were most of the thyroid clonotypes expanded above 0.001.

At least ten counts were recorded for this clonotype. Its antigen remains unidentified. Authors of the study amplified TCR beta CDR3 regions from RNA transcripts. A set of HTBI primers served as the primers for a first-round RT-PCR of the TCR CDR3. TCRdb independently ran MiXCR on the multiplex PCR reads; one entry per CDR3 protein. This sample has about 500,000 distinct CDR3 sequences, with over 15% found just once. The chain joins TRBV11-2 to TRBJ2-3, with D maybe TRBD2 (5 bases). The TCR was taken from a woman younger than 30 with Graves' hyperthyroidism. Sequenced sample: blood. The DNA of the CDR3 is TGTGCCAGCAGCTTATTCTCCATACCGGGGGATACGCAGTATTTT. This codes for CASSLFSIPGDTQYF.